The 13 T cell receptor beta chains presented below share a single source sample, sequenced in a study of T cells in Graves' hyperthyroidism and ophthalmopathy. Amplification of TCR beta CDR3 regions used RNA as the template. The HTBI primer set was used in a first-round RT-PCR of the TCR CDR3. Each CDR3 protein gets one entry after TCRdb re-called the multiplex PCR reads with MiXCR. Of roughly 740,000 distinct CDR3 sequences detected, about a sixth appear once; the ten largest clones hold 8.4%. The sample was blood. Receptors were obtained from a man younger than 35 with Graves' hyperthyroidism.

This clonotype was detected ten times or more. In DNA form, the CDR3 reads TGTGCCAGCAGCCCCCGCGGGCTGGGGGATTCACCCCTCCACTTT. This encodes CASSPRGLGDSPLHF. The gene calls are TRBV3-1 and TRBJ1-6, with a possible D match to TRBD1 (5 bases). This CDR3 is 15 amino acids long. The V gene lost 4 bases and the J gene lost 8 bases, with 15 bases spanning the gap. In germline, CDR1 is LGHDT, CDR2 YNNKEL (reference sequence).

This clonotype was counted between two and nine times. CDR3 amino acids: CASSTEWGPREKLFF. The DNA for the CDR3 is TGTGCCAGCAGTACTGAGTGGGGGCCAAGGGAAAAACTGTTTTTT. This chain connects TRBV7-8 to TRBJ1-4; D may be TRBD1 (6 bases). The V end lost 6 bases, the J end lost 8 bases, and 19 bases lay between the germline ends. This CDR3 has 15 amino acids. Germline assignment: CDR1 SGHVS and CDR2 FQNEAQ.

This clonotype was seen a few times. The chain employs TRBV7-2 and TRBJ2-2, with D possibly being TRBD2 (6 bases). Germline CDR1 is SGHTA and CDR2 is FQGNSA. The length of the CDR3 is 15 residues. The ends were cut back, 4 bases at V and 7 bases at J, with 16 bases in the middle. The CDR3 sequence: CASSSFGDFIGELFF. The CDR3 DNA sequence: TGTGCCAGCAGCTCCTTCGGGGACTTCATCGGGGAGCTGTTTTTT.

The CDR3 here is CASKGRGGETQYF. Written as DNA, the CDR3 is TGTGCCAGCAAGGGCAGGGGTGGGGAGACCCAGTACTTC. The J gene is TRBJ2-5, the V gene TRBV6-1, with D perhaps matching TRBD1 (6 bases). The germline V gene has CDR1 MNHNS and CDR2 SASEGT. V was shortened by 7 bases and J by 5 bases, with 14 bases between the two germline ends. The CDR3 runs to 13 residues.

The table lists this clonotype with many counts. This chain joins TRBV28 and TRBJ2-3; TRBD1 is a possible D gene (6 bases). CDR3 size: 16 residues. The germline V and J ends were trimmed by 6 bases and 2 bases, with 18 bases remaining between them. Germline CDR1 is MDHEN and CDR2 is SYDVKM. CDR3 DNA sequence: TGTGCCAGCAGCCCATATGGTGGGGGACACACAGATACGCAGTATTTT. Amino acid sequence: CASSPYGGGHTDTQYF.

This clonotype was counted a few times. The chain couples TRBV5-6 to TRBJ1-2, with D unresolved. V was trimmed by 0 bases and J by 5 bases, leaving 17 bases between them. This CDR3 region has 16 residues. The germline V gene encodes CDR1 SGHDT and CDR2 YYEEEE. In nucleotides, the CDR3 is TGTGCCAGCAGCTTGGCCAATGGTCATAAATGGTATGGCTACACCTTC. It specifies CASSLANGHKWYGYTF.

The gene calls are TRBV24-1 and TRBJ2-5; 9 nucleotides align to TRBD1. The CDR3 length is 16 residues. The junction had 6 bases not matched to a gene; V was cut back by 1 base and J by 4 bases. The germline V gene encodes CDR1 KGHDR and CDR2 SFDVKD. CDR3 sequence reads: CATSDLTDRGGETQYF. CDR3 nucleotide sequence: TGTGCCACCAGTGATTTAACGGACAGGGGAGGAGAGACCCAGTACTTC.

The CDR3 loop is CASSQSSGRQPYEQYF. The CDR3 bases are TGTGCCAGCTCACAGTCTAGCGGGAGACAACCCTACGAGCAGTACTTC. The rearrangement uses TRBV18 and TRBJ2-7; 10 nucleotides align to TRBD2. Germline V gene lookup returns CDR1 KGHSH and CDR2 LQKENI. Trimming at V came to 4 bases and at J to 2 bases, leaving 8 bases not matched to a gene. There are 16 residues in the CDR3.

This rearrangement joins TRBV19 to TRBJ2-7; 7 bases fit TRBD2. The germline gives CDR1 LNHDA, CDR2 SQIVND (reference sequence). The CDR3 length is 15 residues. Germline trimming cut 3 bases from V and 1 base from J; bases unmatched to any gene: 6. The CDR3 loop reads CASSISAGESYEQYF. The CDR3 DNA sequence: TGTGCCAGTAGTATCAGCGCGGGGGAATCCTACGAGCAGTACTTC.

This chain links TRBV7-9 with TRBJ1-1; perhaps TRBD1 as D (5 bases). There are 13 residues in the CDR3. Germline-derived CDR1 and CDR2 are SEHNR and FQNEAQ (reference sequence). The V gene lost 3 bases and the J gene lost 4 bases, with 9 bases spanning the gap. The DNA for the CDR3 is TGTGCCAGCAGCTTCCAGCAGGGCACTGAAGCTTTCTTT. Translated, it gives CASSFQQGTEAFF.

The chain links TRBV10-3 to TRBJ2-5, with TRBD2 as a possible D gene (6 bases). The CDR3 runs 13 residues. Between the trimmed V and J ends, which lost 7 bases and 3 bases, there was a span of 12 bases. Germline V gene data show CDR1 as ENHRY and CDR2 as SYGVKD. The CDR3 DNA is TGTGCCATCACTAGCGACATAGAAGAGACCCAGTACTTC. This gives the protein CAITSDIEETQYF.

The chain recombines TRBV24-1 with TRBJ2-1; TRBD2 matches 12 bases. V was clipped by 5 bases and J by 4 bases; unmatched bases: 5. CDR1 is KGHDR, CDR2 SFDVKD, per germline. There are 16 residues in the CDR3. The CDR3, as DNA: TGTGCCACCAGTGTGTCTAGCGGGAGGGATTACAATGAGCAGTTCTTC. Translation: CATSVSSGRDYNEQFF.

This clonotype was picked up a small number of times. The chain combines TRBV27 with TRBJ1-6; no clear D. Looked up from germline, CDR1 is MNHEY and CDR2 is SMNVEV (reference sequence). The CDR3 length is 16 residues. V dropped 5 bases and J dropped 0 bases, with 11 bases sitting between them. The CDR3 nucleotides read TGTGCCAGCAGTCGTTTAAGGAGCTCCTATAATTCACCCCTCCACTTT. Its translation is CASSRLRSSYNSPLHF.